A selection of T cell receptor beta chains follows, all from one sample in a study of T cells of healthy individuals. In TCRdb, the 5' RACE reads were re-called with MiXCR into one record per CDR3 protein. The sample has more than 85,000 distinct CDR3 sequences, around 17% seen once. The source is a human donor in good health. Both conserved end residues are part of each CDR3. Fields, in order: clone size, J gene, V gene, D gene, CDR3 length, CDR3 protein, CDR3 DNA. D genes are given only for firm matches. Clone size is stated in some rows and not others, as once, few, many or a class when expanded.

- | TRBJ2-6 | TRBV10-3 | - | 14 | CAISEQSGANVLTF | TGTGCCATCAGTGAACAGAGTGGGGCCAACGTCCTGACTTTC
- | TRBJ2-1 | TRBV6-2/TRBV6-3 | TRBD2 | 15 | CASRGTSGGAGEQFF | TGTGCCAGCAGAGGGACTAGCGGGGGGGCCGGTGAGCAGTTCTTC
- | TRBJ1-1 | TRBV6-2/TRBV6-3 | - | 14 | CASSPPRRNTEAFF | TGTGCCAGCAGCCCCCCACGGCGAAACACTGAAGCTTTCTTT
- | TRBJ1-1 | TRBV2 | - | 11 | CASGGYTEAFF | TGTGCCTCCGGGGGCTACACTGAAGCTTTCTTT
few | TRBJ2-5 | TRBV20-1 | - | 15 | CSAEKGGMSGETQYF | TGCAGTGCAGAAAAGGGGGGCATGTCTGGAGAGACCCAGTACTTC
- | TRBJ2-3 | TRBV28 | TRBD2 | 16 | CASRGLAGKSTDTQYF | TGTGCCAGCAGGGGACTAGCGGGGAAGAGCACAGATACGCAGTATTTT
many | TRBJ2-7 | TRBV28 | TRBD1 | 15 | CASSLVREGAHEQYF | TGTGCCAGCAGTTTAGTCCGTGAGGGGGCCCACGAGCAGTACTTC
few | TRBJ2-7 | TRBV28 | TRBD1 | 15 | CASRSSGQGAREQYF | TGTGCCAGCAGGTCCTCGGGACAGGGGGCTAGGGAGCAGTACTTC
- | TRBJ1-1 | TRBV28 | - | 15 | CASSLRTVRNTEAFF | TGTGCCAGCAGTTTACGGACAGTGCGGAACACTGAAGCTTTCTTT
- | TRBJ2-7 | TRBV4-3 | - | 13 | CASSQWTSYEQYF | TGCGCCAGCAGCCAATGGACATCCTACGAGCAGTACTTC
- | TRBJ2-3 | TRBV28 | - | 12 | CASSWAGDTQYF | TGTGCCAGCAGCTGGGCGGGAGATACGCAGTATTTT
- | TRBJ1-1 | TRBV28 | - | 15 | CASSSDGEAETEAFF | TGTGCCAGCAGTTCGGATGGGGAAGCGGAGACTGAAGCTTTCTTT
- | TRBJ2-1 | TRBV2 | TRBD2 | 15 | CASSEGSGGYNEQFF | TGTGCCAGCAGTGAAGGAAGCGGGGGTTACAATGAGCAGTTCTTC
- | TRBJ2-3 | TRBV4-2 | - | 15 | CVSSQVSLNTDTQYF | TGTGTCAGCAGCCAAGTCTCTCTCAACACAGATACGCAGTATTTT
- | TRBJ2-7 | TRBV7-2 | - | 14 | CASSPQAGFYEQYF | TGTGCCAGCAGCCCCCAGGCAGGATTCTACGAGCAGTACTTC
- | TRBJ1-1 | TRBV6-6 | - | 10 | CASSTTEAFF | TGTGCCAGCAGCACCACTGAAGCTTTCTTT
- | TRBJ1-5 | TRBV19 | - | 15 | CASIDRQGGNQPQHF | TGTGCCAGTATAGATCGGCAGGGCGGGAATCAGCCCCAGCATTTT
few | TRBJ2-3 | TRBV6-6 | - | 15 | CASSPPDRRTDTQYF | TGTGCCAGCAGCCCCCCAGACAGGCGCACAGATACGCAGTATTTT
- | TRBJ1-5 | TRBV28 | TRBD1 | 16 | CASSLEGARGNQPQHF | TGTGCCAGCAGTTTGGAGGGGGCTCGTGGCAATCAGCCCCAGCATTTT
many | TRBJ2-7 | TRBV28 | - | 13 | CASSPRTFHEQYF | TGTGCCAGCAGTCCCCGGACATTCCACGAGCAGTACTTC
- | TRBJ2-1 | TRBV12-3/TRBV12-4 | TRBD1 | 15 | CASRGQGASYNEQFF | TGTGCCAGCAGGGGACAGGGGGCGTCCTACAATGAGCAGTTCTTC
many | TRBJ1-4 | TRBV30 | - | 13 | CAWSDANGGKLFF | TGTGCCTGGAGTGACGCGAATGGGGGAAAACTGTTTTTT
- | TRBJ2-2 | TRBV6-2/TRBV6-3 | - | 14 | CASSAGTDTGELFF | TGTGCCAGCAGTGCTGGGACGGACACCGGGGAGCTGTTTTTT
- | TRBJ2-3 | TRBV6-5 | TRBD2 | 17 | CASSYRTSGGATDTQYF | TGTGCCAGCAGTTACAGGACTAGCGGGGGGGCCACAGATACGCAGTATTTT
- | TRBJ1-5 | TRBV25-1 | TRBD1 | 15 | CASSVRGQGAQPQHF | TGTGCCAGCAGTGTTAGGGGACAGGGGGCTCAGCCCCAGCATTTT
- | TRBJ1-1 | TRBV12-3/TRBV12-4 | TRBD1 | 13 | CASSRDRGAEAFF | TGTGCCAGCAGCCGGGACAGGGGTGCTGAAGCTTTCTTT
many | TRBJ2-6 | TRBV12-3/TRBV12-4 | - | 16 | CASLESVYSGANVLTF | TGTGCCAGCCTGGAATCTGTATACTCTGGGGCCAACGTCCTGACTTTC
many | TRBJ1-2 | TRBV4-2 | - | 15 | CASSQEAGTLYGYTF | TGTGCCAGCAGCCAAGAGGCAGGGACCCTCTATGGCTACACCTTC
many | TRBJ2-4 | TRBV7-2 | - | 12 | CASSLAWGEEYF | TGTGCCAGCAGCTTAGCGTGGGGTGAGGAGTACTTC
few | TRBJ1-2 | TRBV5-1 | TRBD1 | 14 | CASSLQQGLYGYTF | TGCGCCAGCAGCTTGCAACAGGGGTTATATGGCTACACCTTC
few | TRBJ1-6 | TRBV11-2 | - | 14 | CASSSGQPYSPLHF | TGTGCCAGCAGCTCCGGACAGCCCTATTCACCCCTCCACTTT
many | TRBJ1-2 | TRBV4-2 | - | 14 | CASSQPDGPYGYTF | TGTGCCAGCAGCCAACCAGACGGGCCGTATGGCTACACCTTC
few | TRBJ2-5 | TRBV4-3 | - | 16 | CASSQDRGTGPETQYF | TGCGCCAGCAGCCAAGACCGTGGAACAGGGCCGGAGACCCAGTACTTC
few | TRBJ2-5 | TRBV7-6 | TRBD1 | 13 | CASSRQGEETQYF | TGTGCCAGCAGCCGACAGGGCGAAGAGACCCAGTACTTC
few | TRBJ1-4 | TRBV20-1 | - | 11 | CSASSNEKLFF | TGCAGTGCTAGTTCTAATGAAAAACTGTTTTTT
many | TRBJ2-7 | TRBV20-1 | TRBD1 | 14 | CSAPRQGEGREQYF | TGCAGTGCTCCCCGACAGGGGGAAGGTCGGGAGCAGTACTTC
few | TRBJ2-1 | TRBV15 | TRBD2 | 14 | CATISGGAYNEQFF | TGTGCCACCATTAGTGGGGGGGCCTACAATGAGCAGTTCTTC
few | TRBJ2-7 | TRBV12-3/TRBV12-4 | TRBD2 | 12 | CASGEGSYEQYF | TGTGCCAGCGGGGAGGGCTCCTACGAGCAGTACTTC
many | TRBJ2-3 | TRBV7-9 | TRBD1 | 15 | CASSPRGRSGNTQYF | TGTGCCAGCAGCCCCAGGGGGCGGAGCGGTAATACGCAGTATTTT
- | TRBJ1-1 | TRBV7-2 | - | 16 | CASNPGSGGGRTEAFF | TGTGCCAGCAATCCGGGGTCTGGAGGGGGGAGAACTGAAGCTTTCTTT
- | TRBJ1-4 | TRBV6-5 | - | 14 | CASGVGLTNEKLFF | TGTGCCAGCGGGGTGGGACTAACTAATGAAAAACTGTTTTTT
many | TRBJ2-5 | TRBV20-1 | TRBD2 | 21 | CSARDRQGRGPSGRLQETQYF | TGCAGTGCTAGAGATCGACAAGGGCGGGGTCCTAGCGGGAGGCTGCAAGAGACCCAGTACTTC
many | TRBJ2-7 | TRBV12-3/TRBV12-4 | TRBD1 | 14 | CASSPGTGPTEQYF | TGTGCCAGCAGCCCCGGGACAGGGCCTACGGAGCAGTACTTC
few | TRBJ1-4 | TRBV10-3 | - | 17 | CAISESGTTDPLRKLFF | TGTGCCATCAGTGAGTCTGGGACCACGGACCCGTTGCGAAAACTGTTTTTT
many | TRBJ2-2 | TRBV4-3 | - | 15 | CASRRQATNTGELFF | TGCGCCAGCAGGCGACAGGCAACGAACACCGGGGAGCTGTTTTTT
many | TRBJ2-1 | TRBV3-1 | TRBD1 | 16 | CASSLSRGSSYNEQFF | TGTGCCAGCAGCCTTAGCAGGGGGAGCTCCTACAATGAGCAGTTCTTC
- | TRBJ2-3 | TRBV20-1 | - | 12 | CSAPGTVDTQYF | TGCAGTGCTCCCGGGACGGTTGATACGCAGTATTTT
many | TRBJ2-7 | TRBV4-1 | - | 12 | CASSSQGREQYF | TGCGCCAGCAGCTCACAGGGGAGGGAGCAGTACTTC
- | TRBJ2-1 | TRBV4-2 | TRBD1 | 20 | CASTKGLAGQGRTLGDEQFF | TGTGCCAGCACCAAGGGTTTAGCGGGACAGGGGAGGACCCTAGGGGATGAGCAGTTCTTC
few | TRBJ2-3 | TRBV10-3 | TRBD2 | 15 | CATGTLAGGRDTQYF | TGTGCCACCGGCACACTAGCGGGAGGGCGAGATACGCAGTATTTT
few | TRBJ2-5 | TRBV4-3 | - | 14 | CASSQDPGLRTQYF | TGCGCCAGCAGCCAAGATCCAGGTCTAAGGACCCAGTACTTC
many | TRBJ2-2 | TRBV4-2 | TRBD1 | 16 | CASSPGDREVSGELFF | TGTGCCAGCAGCCCGGGGGACAGGGAGGTCAGCGGGGAGCTGTTTTTT
few | TRBJ1-1 | TRBV5-1 | - | 16 | CASSLVGKELRTEAFF | TGCGCCAGCAGCTTGGTGGGGAAGGAGTTGAGGACTGAAGCTTTCTTT
- | TRBJ1-6 | TRBV7-2 | - | 16 | CASSLTGSSYNSPLHF | TGTGCCAGCAGCTTAACAGGGAGCTCCTATAATTCACCCCTCCACTTT